Listed below are T cell receptor beta chains from one sample, sequenced in a study of blood T cell repertoires in COVID-19. Data came from immunoSEQ multiplex PCR; TCRdb stores just in-frame clones and leaves some out. The table has 150,000 to 200,000 clones, around 87% seen once. Sequencing was carried out using peripheral blood. The receptors originated from a man between 40 and 49 years old with active or convalescent COVID-19. Both conserved end residues are part of each CDR3. The D gene is left open where the match is weak. Clone size is shown for a subset of rows, as once, few, many or a class of expanded clone.

j_gene,v_gene,abundance,d_gene,CDR3aa,CDR3nt
TRBJ2-1,TRBV4-3,few,NA,CASSQNRGTTYNEQFF,TGCGCCAGCAGCCAAAACAGGGGGACTACCTACAATGAGCAGTTCTTC
TRBJ2-2,TRBV7-2,NA,NA,CASSLVAGTGELFF,TGTGCCAGCAGCTTAGTCGCGGGGACCGGGGAGCTGTTTTTT
TRBJ2-6,TRBV9,NA,NA,CASSVEGVGANVLTF,TGTGCCAGCAGCGTAGAAGGGGTTGGGGCCAACGTCCTGACTTTC
TRBJ2-5,TRBV19,NA,TRBD2,CASSRGTSGEETQYF,TGTGCCAGTAGTAGAGGGACTAGCGGTGAAGAGACCCAGTACTTC
TRBJ1-1,TRBV7-8,few,TRBD1,CASSLDRGVQAFF,TGTGCCAGCAGCTTGGACAGGGGAGTTCAAGCTTTCTTT
TRBJ2-1,TRBV7-3,NA,NA,CASSPSRSGINEQFF,TGTGCCAGCAGCCCCTCCCGGTCCGGGATCAATGAGCAGTTCTTC
TRBJ2-7,TRBV6-6,once,TRBD1,CASSTGQGLVGQYF,TGTGCCAGCAGCACGGGACAGGGGCTAGTTGGGCAGTACTTC
TRBJ2-3,TRBV4-3,NA,TRBD1,CASSQEIWDRVRDTQYF,TGCGCCAGCAGCCAAGAGATCTGGGACAGGGTGAGGGATACGCAGTATTTT
TRBJ1-2,TRBV5-4,NA,NA,CASSLTANYGYTF,TGTGCCAGCAGCTTGACGGCTAACTATGGCTACACCTTC
TRBJ1-1,TRBV9,NA,NA,CASSSSPGTEAFF,TGTGCCAGCAGTTCGTCCCCCGGCACTGAAGCTTTCTTT
TRBJ2-3,TRBV7-3,NA,NA,CASSSPSGTDTQYF,TGTGCCAGCAGCTCTCCTAGCGGCACAGATACGCAGTATTTT
TRBJ1-2,TRBV2,NA,NA,CASTGGPVTIDGYTF,TGTGCCAGCACCGGAGGCCCAGTAACAATAGATGGCTACACCTTC
TRBJ2-3,TRBV4-2,NA,NA,CASSQGRQNTDTQYF,TGTGCCAGCAGCCAAGGAAGACAAAACACAGATACGCAGTATTTT
TRBJ1-3,TRBV3-1/TRBV3-2,NA,NA,CASSQGQGGNTIYF,TGTGCCAGCAGCCAAGGGCAGGGAGGAAACACCATATATTTT
TRBJ2-2,TRBV5-4,NA,TRBD1,CASLRDRWYTGELFF,TGTGCCAGCCTGAGGGACAGATGGTACACCGGGGAGCTGTTTTTT
TRBJ1-3,TRBV5-5,NA,NA,CASSLRVSNTIYF,TGTGCCAGCAGCTTGCGAGTTTCTAACACCATATATTTT
TRBJ1-2,TRBV10-3,NA,TRBD1,CASRDRGRVGYTF,TGTGCCAGCCGAGACAGGGGGCGCGTTGGCTACACCTTC
TRBJ2-7,TRBV24-1,NA,NA,CATSDISNTNGYEQYF,TGTGCCACCAGTGACATTAGTAATACGAATGGTTACGAGCAGTACTTC
TRBJ2-2,TRBV4-3,NA,NA,CASSQLRGGELFF,TGCGCCAGCAGCCAACTCAGAGGCGGGGAGCTGTTTTTT
TRBJ2-6,TRBV2,once,TRBD1,CASTQQGAGGANVLTF,TGTGCCAGCACCCAACAGGGGGCGGGAGGGGCCAACGTCCTGACTTTC
TRBJ1-3,TRBV6-5,NA,NA,CASSRDSPSGNTIYF,TGTGCCAGCAGTCGAGACAGTCCCTCTGGAAACACCATATATTTT
TRBJ2-7,TRBV14,few,NA,CASSQLTQGPQYF,TGTGCCAGCAGCCAATTGACACAGGGTCCGCAGTACTTC
TRBJ1-1,TRBV11-3,NA,TRBD1,CASSSDRVAEAFF,TGTGCCAGCAGCTCGGACAGGGTAGCTGAAGCTTTCTTT
TRBJ1-1,TRBV6-5,NA,NA,CVIGDTEAFF,TGTGTAATAGGGGACACTGAAGCTTTCTTT
TRBJ2-7,TRBV3-1/TRBV3-2,NA,NA,CASSLSAEQYF,TGTGCCAGCAGCCTAAGCGCCGAGCAGTACTTC
TRBJ2-1,TRBV11-2,NA,NA,CASSPSSQQFF,TGTGCCAGCAGCCCCTCCTCCCAGCAGTTCTTC
TRBJ1-6,TRBV6-5,NA,NA,CASQGTIDSPLHF,TGTGCCAGCCAGGGGACTATTGATTCACCCCTCCACTTT
TRBJ1-1,TRBV19,NA,TRBD1,CASSIPPTGGLTGPEAFF,TGTGCCAGTAGTATCCCCCCGACAGGGGGGCTCACGGGGCCTGAAGCTTTCTTT
TRBJ2-7,TRBV6-1,NA,TRBD2,CASSEIGGASYEQYF,TGTGCCAGCAGTGAGATCGGGGGGGCTAGCTACGAGCAGTACTTC
TRBJ1-1,TRBV11-2,few,NA,CASSSNSPEAFF,TGTGCCAGCAGCTCGAACTCTCCTGAAGCTTTCTTT
TRBJ1-2,TRBV28,NA,TRBD1,CASSDTRDRLYGYTF,TGTGCCAGCAGCGACACCCGGGACAGACTCTATGGCTACACCTTC
TRBJ1-2,TRBV28,NA,NA,CASSSAGDNGYGYTF,TGTGCCAGCAGTTCCGCAGGGGACAATGGTTATGGCTACACCTTC
TRBJ1-6,TRBV6-5,once,NA,CASSRTGKNSPLHF,TGTGCCAGCAGCCGTACAGGGAAGAATTCACCCCTCCACTTT
TRBJ1-2,TRBV2,NA,NA,CASSENLFQGSSYGYTF,TGTGCCAGCAGTGAGAATCTTTTCCAGGGAAGCTCCTATGGCTACACCTTC
TRBJ1-5,TRBV4-1,NA,NA,CASSQGHVLQPQHF,TGCGCCAGCAGCCAAGGGCATGTTTTACAGCCCCAGCATTTT
TRBJ2-1,TRBV10-3,NA,TRBD2,CAISGSSGGSYNEQFF,TGTGCCATCAGTGGGTCTAGCGGGGGTTCCTACAATGAGCAGTTCTTC
TRBJ1-1,TRBV19,NA,TRBD1,CASSIHRGAEAFF,TGTGCCAGTAGTATCCACAGGGGAGCTGAAGCTTTCTTT
TRBJ2-3,TRBV7-2,NA,NA,CASSFSRGAADTQYF,TGTGCCAGCAGCTTCTCCCGGGGGGCCGCAGATACGCAGTATTTT
TRBJ1-1,TRBV25-1,few,TRBD1,CASRETGVTEAFF,TGTGCCAGCAGAGAAACAGGGGTCACTGAAGCTTTCTTT
TRBJ2-7,TRBV15,NA,NA,CATSRGMGTEQYF,TGTGCCACCAGCAGAGGAATGGGCACAGAGCAGTACTTC
TRBJ1-6,TRBV7-2,NA,NA,CASSLVGGGSYNSPLHF,TGTGCCAGCAGCTTAGTGGGAGGGGGCTCCTATAATTCACCCCTCCACTTT
TRBJ1-5,TRBV30,NA,NA,CAWSPRGSNQPQHF,TGTGCCTGGAGCCCCAGGGGCTCCAATCAGCCCCAGCATTTT
TRBJ2-3,TRBV7-9,NA,NA,CASSHYRSPADTQYF,TGTGCCAGCAGCCATTACAGGAGTCCGGCAGATACGCAGTATTTT
TRBJ2-1,TRBV2,NA,NA,CASSLGTISYNEQFF,TGTGCCAGCTCCCTGGGCACGATCTCCTACAATGAGCAGTTCTTC
TRBJ1-2,TRBV5-4,NA,NA,CASSAPKGTNYGYTF,TGTGCCAGCAGCGCCCCCAAGGGGACTAACTATGGCTACACCTTC
TRBJ1-3,TRBV14,NA,TRBD1,CASSQRGQLGNTIYF,TGTGCCAGCAGCCAACGGGGACAGTTGGGAAACACCATATATTTT
TRBJ1-2,TRBV19,NA,TRBD1,CASSIPFDRGYGYTF,TGTGCCAGTAGTATCCCCTTCGACAGGGGCTATGGCTACACCTTC
TRBJ2-7,TRBV19,NA,NA,CASSIQGTGEQYF,TGTGCCAGTAGTATTCAGGGGACGGGGGAGCAGTACTTC